Sequencing of this T cell receptor beta chain was carried out in a study of OX40 agonist ivuxolimab in advanced cancers. Study-level information: Every 2 weeks, patients got intravenous ivuxolimab at one of six dose levels (0.01-10 mg/kg). Patients were roughly 83% male with ages roughly 20 to 90, mean about 60. Three patients got partial responses; one had hepatocellular carcinoma and two had cutaneous melanoma.

Points from the study as a whole: The investigators did not determine what antigen specificity the expanded peripheral T cells had.

Produced via immunoSEQ multiplex PCR; TCRdb's table is partial and in-frame only. Of some 62,000 clones detected, approximately 89% appear once; the ten largest clones hold about 12%. From germline, CDR1 is MNHNS and CDR2 SASEGT. The CDR3 totals 15 residues. Germline trimming cut 1 base from V and 3 bases from J; bases unmatched to any gene: 5. Remarks on this clone: Antigen: not known.

The rearrangement uses TRBV6-1 and TRBJ2-7, with 8 bases matching TRBD1. The receptor's source is an adult with an advanced solid tumor such as melanoma, head and neck, liver or kidney cancer. Material: CD4+ or CD8+ T cells sorted from blood, obtained in a trial of the OX40 agonist ivuxolimab. CDR3 region: CASSEDRGVGYEQYF. The CDR3 DNA sequence: TGTGCCAGCAGTGAAGACAGGGGGGTGGGCTACGAGCAGTACTTC.